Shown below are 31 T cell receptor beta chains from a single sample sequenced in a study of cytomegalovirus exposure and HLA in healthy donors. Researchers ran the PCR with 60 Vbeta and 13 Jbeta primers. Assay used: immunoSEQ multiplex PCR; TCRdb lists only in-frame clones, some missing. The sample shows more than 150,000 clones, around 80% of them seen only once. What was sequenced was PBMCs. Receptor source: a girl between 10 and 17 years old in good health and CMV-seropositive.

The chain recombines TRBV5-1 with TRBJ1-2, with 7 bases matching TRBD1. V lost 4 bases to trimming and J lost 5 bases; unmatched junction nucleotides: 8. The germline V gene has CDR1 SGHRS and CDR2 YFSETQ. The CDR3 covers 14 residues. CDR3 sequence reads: CASSSETGDYGYTF. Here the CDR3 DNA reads TGCGCCAGCAGCAGTGAAACAGGGGATTATGGCTACACCTTC.

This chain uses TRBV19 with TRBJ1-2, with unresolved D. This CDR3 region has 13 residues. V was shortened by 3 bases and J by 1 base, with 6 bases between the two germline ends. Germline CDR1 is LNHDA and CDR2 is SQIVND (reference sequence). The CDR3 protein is CASSMAVNYGYTF. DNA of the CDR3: TGTGCCAGTAGTATGGCAGTTAACTATGGCTACACCTTC.

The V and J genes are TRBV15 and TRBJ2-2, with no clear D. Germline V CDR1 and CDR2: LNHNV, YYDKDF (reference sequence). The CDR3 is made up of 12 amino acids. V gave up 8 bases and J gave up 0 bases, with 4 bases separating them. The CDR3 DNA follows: TGTGCCACCTTCTCGAACACCGGGGAGCTGTTTTTT. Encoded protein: CATFSNTGELFF.

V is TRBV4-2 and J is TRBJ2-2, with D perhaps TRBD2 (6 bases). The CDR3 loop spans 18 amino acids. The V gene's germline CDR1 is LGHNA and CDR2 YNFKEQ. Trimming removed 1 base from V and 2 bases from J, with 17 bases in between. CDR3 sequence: CASSQVTLADLNTGELFF. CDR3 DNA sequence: TGTGCCAGCAGCCAAGTAACATTAGCGGACCTTAACACCGGGGAGCTGTTTTTT.

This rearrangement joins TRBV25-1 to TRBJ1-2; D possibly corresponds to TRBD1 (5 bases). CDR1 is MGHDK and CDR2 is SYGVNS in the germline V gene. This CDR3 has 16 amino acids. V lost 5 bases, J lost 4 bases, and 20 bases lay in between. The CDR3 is CASSQLSAGTFYGYTF. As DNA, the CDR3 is TGTGCCAGCAGTCAGTTATCAGCCGGGACTTTCTATGGCTACACCTTC.

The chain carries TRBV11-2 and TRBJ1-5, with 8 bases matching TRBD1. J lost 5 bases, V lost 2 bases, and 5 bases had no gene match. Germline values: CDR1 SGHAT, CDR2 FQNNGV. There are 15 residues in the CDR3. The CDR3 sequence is CASSLYRGRHQPQHF. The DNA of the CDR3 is TGTGCCAGCAGCTTATACAGGGGGAGGCATCAGCCCCAGCATTTT.

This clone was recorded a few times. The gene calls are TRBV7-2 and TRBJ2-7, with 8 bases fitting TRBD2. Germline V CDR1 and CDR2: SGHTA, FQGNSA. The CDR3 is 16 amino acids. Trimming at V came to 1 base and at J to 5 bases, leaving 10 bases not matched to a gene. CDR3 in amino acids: CASSLVPSGRGHEQYF. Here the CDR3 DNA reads TGTGCCAGCAGCTTAGTCCCAAGCGGGAGAGGTCACGAGCAGTACTTC. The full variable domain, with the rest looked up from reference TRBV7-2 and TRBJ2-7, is GAGVSQSPSNKVTEKGKDVELRCDPISGHTALYWYRQSLGQGLEFLIYFQGNSAPDKSGLPSDRFSAERTGGSVSTLTIQRTQQEDSAVYLCASSLVPSGRGHEQYFGPGTRLTVT.

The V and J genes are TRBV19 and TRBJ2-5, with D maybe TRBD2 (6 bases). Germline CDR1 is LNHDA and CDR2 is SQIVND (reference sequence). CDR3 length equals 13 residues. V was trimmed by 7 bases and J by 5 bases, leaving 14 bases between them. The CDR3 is CASKGTQLETQYF. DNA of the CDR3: TGTGCCAGTAAAGGGACTCAACTGGAGACCCAGTACTTC.

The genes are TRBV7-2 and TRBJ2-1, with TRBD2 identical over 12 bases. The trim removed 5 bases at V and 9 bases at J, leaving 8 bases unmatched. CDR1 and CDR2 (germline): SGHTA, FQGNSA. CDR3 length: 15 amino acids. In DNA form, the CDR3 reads TGTGCCAGCAGCCCGACGACTAGCGGGAGTGGTGAGCAGTTCTTC. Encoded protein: CASSPTTSGSGEQFF.

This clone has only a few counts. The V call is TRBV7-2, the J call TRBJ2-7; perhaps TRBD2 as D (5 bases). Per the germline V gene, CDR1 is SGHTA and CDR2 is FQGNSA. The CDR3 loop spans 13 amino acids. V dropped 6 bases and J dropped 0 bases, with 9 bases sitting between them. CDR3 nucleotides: TGTGCCAGCAGTATGACTACCTCCTACGAGCAGTACTTC. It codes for CASSMTTSYEQYF.

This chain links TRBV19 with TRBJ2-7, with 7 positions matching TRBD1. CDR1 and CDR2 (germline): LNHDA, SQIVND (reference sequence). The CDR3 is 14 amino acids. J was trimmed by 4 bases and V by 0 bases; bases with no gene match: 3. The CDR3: CASSIETGTYEQYF. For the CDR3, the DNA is TGTGCCAGTAGTATAGAGACAGGGACGTACGAGCAGTACTTC.

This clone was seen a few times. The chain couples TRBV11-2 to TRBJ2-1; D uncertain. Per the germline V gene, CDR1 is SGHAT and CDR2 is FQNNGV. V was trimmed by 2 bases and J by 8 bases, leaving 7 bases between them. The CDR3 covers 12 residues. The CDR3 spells CASSLTIYEQFF. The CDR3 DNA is TGTGCCAGCAGCTTAACAATCTATGAGCAGTTCTTC.

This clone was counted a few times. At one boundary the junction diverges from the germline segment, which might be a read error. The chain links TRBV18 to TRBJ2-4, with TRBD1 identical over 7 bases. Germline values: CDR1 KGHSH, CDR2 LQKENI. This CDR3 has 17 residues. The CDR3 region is CASSPQGSGTAQNIQYF. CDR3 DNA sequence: TGTGCCAGCTCACCACAGGGCTCCGGGACAGCCCAAAACATTCAGTACTTC. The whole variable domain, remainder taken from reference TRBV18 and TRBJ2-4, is NAGVMQNPRHLVRRRGQEARLRCSPMKGHSHVYWYRQLPEEGLKFMVYLQKENIIDESGMPKERFSAEFPKEGPSILRIQQVVRGDSAAYFCASSPQGSGTAQNIQYFGAGTRLSVL.

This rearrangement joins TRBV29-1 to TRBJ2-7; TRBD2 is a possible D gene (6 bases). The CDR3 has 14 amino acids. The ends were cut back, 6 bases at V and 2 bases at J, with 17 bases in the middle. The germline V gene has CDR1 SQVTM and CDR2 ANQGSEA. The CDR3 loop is CSVSGGAQTYEQYF. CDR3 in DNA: TGCAGCGTCTCCGGAGGGGCACAGACCTACGAGCAGTACTTC.

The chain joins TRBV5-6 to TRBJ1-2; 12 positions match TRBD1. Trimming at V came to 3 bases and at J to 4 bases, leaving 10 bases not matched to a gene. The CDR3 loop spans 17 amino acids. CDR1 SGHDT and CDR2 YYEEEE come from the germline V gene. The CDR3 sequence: CASSWTAGTGGFYGYTF. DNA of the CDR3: TGTGCCAGCAGCTGGACTGCCGGGACAGGGGGCTTCTATGGCTACACCTTC.

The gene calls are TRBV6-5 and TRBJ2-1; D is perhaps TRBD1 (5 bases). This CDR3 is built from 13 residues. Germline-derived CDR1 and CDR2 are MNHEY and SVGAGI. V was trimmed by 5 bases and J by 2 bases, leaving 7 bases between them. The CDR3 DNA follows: TGTGCCAGCAGTAGGGGTCCCTACAATGAGCAGTTCTTC. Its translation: CASSRGPYNEQFF.

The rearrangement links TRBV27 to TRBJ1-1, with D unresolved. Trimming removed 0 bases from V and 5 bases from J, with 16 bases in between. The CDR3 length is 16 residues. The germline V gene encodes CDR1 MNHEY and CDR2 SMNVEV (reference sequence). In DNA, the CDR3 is TGTGCCAGCAGTTTATCCTGGGTGGGGAGGGCAACTGAAGCTTTCTTT. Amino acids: CASSLSWVGRATEAFF.

In DNA, the CDR3 is TGTGCCAGCAGCGGGACAGGGAACTATGGCTACACCTTC. Protein sequence: CASSGTGNYGYTF. This chain joins TRBV5-6 and TRBJ1-2; TRBD1 aligns across 9 bases. Trimming at V came to 4 bases and at J to 2 bases, leaving 0 bases not matched to a gene. The germline CDR1 and CDR2 sequences are SGHDT and YYEEEE. CDR3 length: 13 residues.

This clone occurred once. The CDR3 DNA sequence: TGTGCCAGCAGTTTCCGACAGGGGGATGAAAAACTGTTTTTT. Translating it yields CASSFRQGDEKLFF. The V gene is TRBV6-5, the J gene TRBJ1-4, with 9 bases identical to TRBD1. The CDR3 consists of 14 residues. The V gene's germline CDR1 is MNHEY and CDR2 SVGAGI. The V and J ends lost 4 bases and 6 bases, in that order; junction bases with no gene match: 3.

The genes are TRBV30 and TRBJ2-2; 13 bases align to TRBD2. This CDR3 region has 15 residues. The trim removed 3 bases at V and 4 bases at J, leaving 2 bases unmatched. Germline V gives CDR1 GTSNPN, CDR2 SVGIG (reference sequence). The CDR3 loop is CAWRLAGGGTGELFF. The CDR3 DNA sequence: TGTGCCTGGAGACTAGCGGGAGGGGGCACCGGGGAGCTGTTTTTT.

CDR3: CASSIARQGRGYTF. The DNA of the CDR3 is TGTGCCAGTAGTATAGCACGACAGGGACGGGGCTACACCTTC. The V call is TRBV19, the J call TRBJ1-2; 7 nucleotides line up with TRBD1. Trimming took 1 base from V and 8 from J; bases not matched to a gene: 7. This CDR3 region has 14 residues. The germline V gene encodes CDR1 LNHDA and CDR2 SQIVND (reference sequence). Full variable domain (remainder filled in from reference TRBV19 and TRBJ1-2): DGGITQSPKYLFRKEGQNVTLSCEQNLNHDAMYWYRQDPGQGLRLIYYSQIVNDFQKGDIAEGYSVSREKKESFPLTVTSAQKNPTAFYLCASSIARQGRGYTFGSGTRLTVV.

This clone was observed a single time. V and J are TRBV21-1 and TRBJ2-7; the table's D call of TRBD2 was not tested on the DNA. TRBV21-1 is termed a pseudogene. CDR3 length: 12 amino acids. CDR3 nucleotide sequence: TGTGCCGTTGGGACTAGCGGAGACGAGCAGTACTTC. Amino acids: CAVGTSGDEQYF.

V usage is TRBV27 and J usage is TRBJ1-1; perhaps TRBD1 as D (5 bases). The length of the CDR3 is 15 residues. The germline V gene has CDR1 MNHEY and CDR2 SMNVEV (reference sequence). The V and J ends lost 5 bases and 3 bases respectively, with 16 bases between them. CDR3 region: CASSTSPPGYTEAFF. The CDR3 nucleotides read TGTGCCAGCAGTACTTCACCTCCAGGGTACACTGAAGCTTTCTTT.

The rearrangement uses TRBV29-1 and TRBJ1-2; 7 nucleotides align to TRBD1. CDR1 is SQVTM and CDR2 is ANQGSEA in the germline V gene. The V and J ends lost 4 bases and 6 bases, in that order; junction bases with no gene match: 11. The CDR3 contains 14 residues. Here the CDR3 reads CSVVTGTAFHGYTF. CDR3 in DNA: TGCAGCGTTGTGACTGGGACAGCTTTCCATGGCTACACCTTC. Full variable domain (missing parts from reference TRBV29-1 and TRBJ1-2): SAVISQKPSRDICQRGTSLTIQCQVDSQVTMMFWYRQQPGQSLTLIATANQGSEATYESGFVIDKFPISRPNLTFSTLTVSNMSPEDSSIYLCSVVTGTAFHGYTFGSGTRLTVV.

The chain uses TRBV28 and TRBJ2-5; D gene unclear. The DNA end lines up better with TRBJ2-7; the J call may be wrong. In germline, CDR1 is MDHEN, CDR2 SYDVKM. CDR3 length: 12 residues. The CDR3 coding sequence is TGTGCCAGCAGTTTCCTTTCCTACGAGCAGTACTTC. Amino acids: CASSFLSYEQYF.

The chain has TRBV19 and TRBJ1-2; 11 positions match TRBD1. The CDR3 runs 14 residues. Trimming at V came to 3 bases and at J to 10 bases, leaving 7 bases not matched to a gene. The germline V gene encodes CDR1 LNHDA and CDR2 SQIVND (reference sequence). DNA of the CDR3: TGTGCCAGTAGTATCTTCCCGGGACAGGGGGTCTACACCTTC. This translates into CASSIFPGQGVYTF.

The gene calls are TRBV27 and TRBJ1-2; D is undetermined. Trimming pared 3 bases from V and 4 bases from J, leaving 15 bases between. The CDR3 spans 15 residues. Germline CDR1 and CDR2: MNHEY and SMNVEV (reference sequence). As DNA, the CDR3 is TGTGCCAGCAGTTTGCGGGAGGGTGCGATCTATGGCTACACCTTC. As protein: CASSLREGAIYGYTF.

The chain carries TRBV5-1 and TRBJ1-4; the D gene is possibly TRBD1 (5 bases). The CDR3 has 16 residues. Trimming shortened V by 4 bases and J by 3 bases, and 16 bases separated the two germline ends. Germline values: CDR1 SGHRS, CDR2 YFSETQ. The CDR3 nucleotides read TGCGCCAGCAGCCCGCGGGCGCGGGGGGCTAATGAAAAACTGTTTTTT. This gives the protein CASSPRARGANEKLFF.

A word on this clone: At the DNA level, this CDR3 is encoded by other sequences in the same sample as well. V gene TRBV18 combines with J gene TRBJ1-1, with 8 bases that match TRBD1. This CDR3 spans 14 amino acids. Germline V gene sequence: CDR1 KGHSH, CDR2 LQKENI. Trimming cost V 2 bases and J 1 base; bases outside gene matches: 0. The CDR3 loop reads CASSPGQGNTEAFF. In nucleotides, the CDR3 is TGTGCCAGCTCACCAGGACAGGGGAACACTGAAGCTTTCTTT.

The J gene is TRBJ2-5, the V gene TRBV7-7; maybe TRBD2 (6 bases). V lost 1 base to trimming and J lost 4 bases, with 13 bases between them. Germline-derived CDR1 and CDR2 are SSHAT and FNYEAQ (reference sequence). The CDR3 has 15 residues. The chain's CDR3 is CASSLGQPGVETQYF. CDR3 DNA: TGTGCCAGCAGCTTAGGACAGCCGGGGGTAGAGACCCAGTACTTC.

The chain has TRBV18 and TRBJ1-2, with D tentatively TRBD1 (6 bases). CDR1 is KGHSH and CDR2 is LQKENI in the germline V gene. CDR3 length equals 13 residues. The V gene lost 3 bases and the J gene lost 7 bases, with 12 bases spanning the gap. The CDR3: CASSPVDRSGYTF. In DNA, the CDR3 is TGTGCCAGCTCACCCGTTGACAGGTCTGGCTACACCTTC. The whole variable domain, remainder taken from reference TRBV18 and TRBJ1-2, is NAGVMQNPRHLVRRRGQEARLRCSPMKGHSHVYWYRQLPEEGLKFMVYLQKENIIDESGMPKERFSAEFPKEGPSILRIQQVVRGDSAAYFCASSPVDRSGYTFGSGTRLTVV.